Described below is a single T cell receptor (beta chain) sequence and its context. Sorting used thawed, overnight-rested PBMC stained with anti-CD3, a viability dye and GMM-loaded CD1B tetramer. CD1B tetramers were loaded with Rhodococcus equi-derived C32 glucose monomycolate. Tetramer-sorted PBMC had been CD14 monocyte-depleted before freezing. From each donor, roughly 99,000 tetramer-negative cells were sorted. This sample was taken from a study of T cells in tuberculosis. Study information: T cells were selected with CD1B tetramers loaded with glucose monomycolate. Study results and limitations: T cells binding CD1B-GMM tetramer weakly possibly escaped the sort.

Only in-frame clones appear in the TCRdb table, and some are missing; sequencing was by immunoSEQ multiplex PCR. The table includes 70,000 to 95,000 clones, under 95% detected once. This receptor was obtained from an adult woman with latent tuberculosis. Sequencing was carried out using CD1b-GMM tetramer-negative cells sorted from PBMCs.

The CDR3 here is CASSPRLVQGPNTGELFF. The CDR3 DNA reads TGTGCCAGCAGCCCCCGGCTGGTGCAGGGGCCGAACACCGGGGAGCTGTTTTTT. The V gene is TRBV7-9, the J gene TRBJ2-2; maybe TRBD1 (6 bases). V lost 5 bases to trimming and J lost 0 bases, with 19 bases between them. The V gene's germline CDR1 is SEHNR and CDR2 FQNEAQ (reference sequence). The length of the CDR3 is 18 residues.